This entry concerns a single T cell receptor beta chain. The antigen this receptor binds is unknown. The record has no base qualities; no much larger clone is one base away. The entry originates in a study of blood T cell repertoires in COVID-19 (dated by TCRdb to the early 2020s). Broadly, across the study: Collaborator samples came from the United States, Italy and Spain and covered acute and convalescent phases of COVID-19. The prospective study material was composed of cDNA or gDNA derived from T cells, B-cell-depleted T cells, or PBMCs. The dataset comprised deeply sampled blood TCRbeta repertoires from subjects exposed to, actively infected with, or recovered from COVID-19. The repertoires were made available in a free public database intended to serve as a resource for research on the immune response to SARS-CoV-2. Samples were obtained from the ongoing ImmuneRACE study (first 160 participants) and from over a thousand subjects provided by 6 global collaborators. Nearly every sample came with metadata listing a de-identified subject ID, COVID-19 status, age in years and sex. Where available, HLA class I and class II types were taken from metadata supplied by the sample provider and were not determined by assay-based typing. The full study reports these points: Clinical and demographic metadata were provided uncurated, with the amount varying by source and participant.

The collaborating institutions used their own protocols to collect whole blood in K2EDTA tubes. For TCRbeta analysis, collaborators shipped samples in one of three forms: frozen whole blood, isolated PBMCs, or DNA extracted from either of those sample types. The immunoSEQ Assay, a bias-controlled multiplex PCR, was used to amplify TCRbeta CDR3 regions from genomic DNA. Regarding the original processing steps: The number of nucleated cells in each sample was estimated by amplification of reference gene primers within the assay. Sequence reads were collapsed and filtered to measure the absolute abundance of every unique TCRbeta CDR3 rearrangement. Productive Simpson clonality was computed per sample as the square root of Simpson's diversity index over productive rearrangements. Held by TCRdb, this immuneACCESS table contains in-frame sequences only and omits some clones. Under half of the omission traces to an unresolved V gene where checked; the cause of the rest is unknown. D and trimming come from the DNA, and the V and J calls and clone size come from that table. The sample profile shows tens of thousands of clones; around 90% of them were found once. The ten largest clones capture approximately 6.3% of the sample.

This clonotype was obtained from a woman over 75 with active COVID-19. The sequenced sample was peripheral blood.

The sequenced DNA: TGTGCCAGCAGCTTAAGGGACATAATAGATGGCTACACCTTC. Its translation reads: CASSLRDIIDGYTF. The V gene is TRBV7-9 and the J gene is TRBJ1-2; a weak D assignment points to TRBD1 (6 bases agree). The germline ends are 13 bases apart after V is trimmed by 2 bases and J by 6 bases. The germline V gene (reference sequence) specifies SEHNR as CDR1 and FQNEAQ as CDR2. From the cysteine up to the phenylalanine, the CDR3 has a length of 14 residues. Only the CDR3 DNA is retained, 42 bases long and in frame from the first base. Where the CDR3 stops, the reference TRBV7-9 and TRBJ1-2 genes take over; the full variable domain is DTGVSQNPRHKITKRGQNVTFRCDPISEHNRLYWYRQTLGQGPEFLTYFQNEAQLEKSRLLSDRFSAERPKGSFSTLEIQRTEQGDSAMYLCASSLRDIIDGYTFGSGTRLTVV.